This TCR beta chain derives from a study of cytomegalovirus exposure and HLA in healthy donors. Trimming shortened V by 6 bases and J by 1 base, and 9 bases separated the two germline ends. This CDR3 is built from 13 residues. CDR1 SNHLY and CDR2 FYNNEI come from the germline V gene. The PCR contained 60 Vbeta and 13 Jbeta primers. Generated by immunoSEQ multiplex PCR, the TCRdb table keeps only in-frame clones and is missing some. The sample lists under 200,000 clones, roughly 12% seen once, with about 8% in the top ten. This chain uses TRBV2 with TRBJ1-1; possible D gene TRBD1, 6 bases. This sequence was found in a man aged 50 to 60 in good health and CMV-seropositive. The sample was PBMCs. In DNA form, the CDR3 reads TGTGCCAGCAGCGAGACAGGGAACACTGAAGCTTTCTTT. Translated, it gives CASSETGNTEAFF.